Each of the 29 T cell receptor beta chains below was sequenced from the same sample in a study of blood T cell repertoires in COVID-19. Using immunoSEQ multiplex PCR, the repertoire was profiled, and TCRdb retains in-frame clones only, with some absent. Of roughly 400,000 clones listed, about 88% are singletons. Sequencing was carried out using PBMCs or T cells enriched from blood (not recorded which). These receptors came from a woman under 30 who had been exposed to COVID-19.

The rearrangement uses TRBV6-6 and TRBJ1-6, with D maybe TRBD1 (5 bases). Germline V gives CDR1 MNHNY, CDR2 SVGAGI (reference sequence). This CDR3 region has 15 residues. The V and J ends lost 6 bases and 7 bases respectively, with 16 bases between them. CDR3 loop: CASSHGGIGNSPLHF. The CDR3 region has the DNA TGTGCCAGCAGCCACGGGGGGATTGGGAATTCACCCCTCCACTTT.

The V call is TRBV5-1, the J call TRBJ2-2; 9 bases are shared with TRBD1. The CDR3 runs to 15 residues. In germline, CDR1 is SGHRS, CDR2 YFSETQ. The ends lost 4 bases at V and 1 base at J; junction bases unmatched: 2. DNA for the CDR3: TGCGCCAGCAGCCTGACAGGGGGGAACACCGGGGAGCTGTTTTTT. Protein: CASSLTGGNTGELFF.

The chain combines TRBV18 with TRBJ2-3; TRBD2 aligns across 10 bases. The CDR3 has 16 amino acids. The germline V gene has CDR1 KGHSH and CDR2 LQKENI. Germline trimming cut 3 bases from V and 4 bases from J; bases unmatched to any gene: 7. The CDR3 sequence is CASSPSAGGNPDTQYF. CDR3 nucleotides: TGTGCCAGCTCACCTTCAGCGGGAGGGAATCCAGATACGCAGTATTTT.

The chain combines TRBV28 with TRBJ2-7; 7 nucleotides match TRBD1. CDR1 and CDR2 (germline): MDHEN, SYDVKM. V trimming: 10 bases; J trimming: 2 bases; junction bases outside the gene matches: 8. The CDR3 spans 13 residues. CDR3: CATFDRVAYEQYF. The CDR3 nucleotides read TGTGCCACCTTCGACAGGGTGGCCTACGAGCAGTACTTC.

The gene calls are TRBV7-2 and TRBJ2-7, with D hard to call. The CDR3 length is 13 residues. V dropped 2 bases and J dropped 2 bases, with 7 bases sitting between them. The germline V gene has CDR1 SGHTA and CDR2 FQGNSA. The CDR3 DNA sequence: TGTGCCAGCAGCTTACCTATGGCCTACGAGCAGTACTTC. Translated: CASSLPMAYEQYF.

This sequence joins TRBV7-9 and TRBJ1-2; TRBD1 aligns across 8 bases. The germline CDR1 and CDR2 sequences are SEHNR and FQNEAQ (reference sequence). The CDR3 extends over 12 amino acids. V lost 7 bases, J lost 8 bases, and 6 bases stayed unmatched. CDR3 DNA sequence: TGTGCCAGCACCTTGACAGGGGACGGCTACACCTTC. Amino acids: CASTLTGDGYTF. Full variable domain (remainder filled in from reference TRBV7-9 and TRBJ1-2): DTGVSQNPRHKITKRGQNVTFRCDPISEHNRLYWYRQTLGQGPEFLTYFQNEAQLEKSRLLSDRFSAERPKGSFSTLEIQRTEQGDSAMYLCASTLTGDGYTFGSGTRLTVV.

Here the CDR3 reads CASSQAPGMDYGYTF. The CDR3 region has the DNA TGCGCCAGCAGCCAAGCTCCGGGGATGGACTATGGCTACACCTTC. The J gene is TRBJ1-2, the V gene TRBV4-1; D unresolved. The CDR3 consists of 15 residues. From germline, CDR1 is MGHRA and CDR2 YSYEKL. Trimming took 1 base from V and 3 from J, leaving 12 bases between them.

Written as DNA, the CDR3 is TGTGCCCTGCGGAAACTGGCGACTAGCACAGATACGCAGTATTTT. Translation gives CALRKLATSTDTQYF. The chain combines TRBV30 with TRBJ2-3; no reliable D call. V shed 8 bases and J shed 0 bases, with 18 bases lying between them. The V gene's germline CDR1 is GTSNPN and CDR2 SVGIG (reference sequence). This CDR3 has 15 residues. Full variable domain (rest looked up from reference TRBV30 and TRBJ2-3): SQTIHQWPATLVQPVGSPLSLECTVEGTSNPNLYWYRQAAGRGLQLLFYSVGIGQISSEVPQNLSASRPQDRQFILSSKKLLLSDSGFYLCALRKLATSTDTQYFGPGTRLTVL.

This clone was detected a few times. The J gene is TRBJ1-2, the V gene TRBV5-5; D perhaps matches TRBD1 (5 bases). Germline V gene lookup returns CDR1 SGHKS and CDR2 YYEKEE (reference sequence). The CDR3 is 13 residues long. V lost 4 bases to trimming and J lost 2 bases, with 9 bases between them. The CDR3 DNA sequence: TGTGCCAGCAGCCAGACAGAGAACTATGGCTACACCTTC. It is translated as CASSQTENYGYTF.

The chain employs TRBV11-2 and TRBJ1-3; D is possibly TRBD1 (5 bases). The length of the CDR3 is 17 residues. Trimming stripped 4 bases from V and 0 bases from J, with 16 bases between. Germline V gene data show CDR1 as SGHAT and CDR2 as FQNNGV. The CDR3 nucleotides are TGTGCCAGCAGCTCCTCCTCCTGGGGCGGCTCTGGAAACACCATATATTTT. Translation gives CASSSSSWGGSGNTIYF.

The chain combines TRBV3-1 (or the pseudogene TRBV3-2) with TRBJ2-7, with 9 bases matching TRBD2. Germline loops: CDR1 LGHDT, CDR2 YNNKEL (reference sequence). J was trimmed by 0 bases and V by 0 bases; bases with no gene match: 6. The CDR3 has 17 residues. This CDR3 reads CASSQDLTSGFSYEQYF. As DNA, the CDR3 is TGTGCCAGCAGCCAAGATCTAACTAGCGGGTTCTCCTACGAGCAGTACTTC.

The chain has TRBV4-3 and TRBJ1-5, with D perhaps matching TRBD1 (6 bases). This CDR3 spans 15 amino acids. With 5 bases removed from V and 2 bases from J, the gap between germline ends came to 13 bases. CDR1 LGHNA and CDR2 YSLEER come from the germline V gene. CDR3 nucleotide sequence: TGCGCCAGCAGCGCTGGTAAGGGGGGCAATCAGCCCCAGCATTTT. It specifies CASSAGKGGNQPQHF.

This chain uses TRBV3-1 (or the pseudogene TRBV3-2) with TRBJ2-1; possible D gene TRBD2, 6 bases. The CDR3 sequence is 16 residues long. Germline CDR1 reads LGHDT; CDR2 reads YNNKEL (reference sequence). The ends were cut back, 4 bases at V and 4 bases at J, with 17 bases in the middle. In nucleotides, the CDR3 is TGTGCCAGCAGCCCCCGGGGGTCCTTAGATTACAATGAGCAGTTCTTC. Translating gives CASSPRGSLDYNEQFF.

The chain carries TRBV4-1 and TRBJ2-7, with TRBD2 matching over 10 bases. This CDR3 is built from 17 residues. The germline CDR1 and CDR2 sequences are MGHRA and YSYEKL. Losses at the gene ends were 1 base for V and 0 bases for J; bases not matched to a gene: 6. CDR3 sequence: CASSQASGGLLSYEQYF. DNA for the CDR3: TGCGCCAGCAGCCAAGCTAGCGGGGGTCTCCTCTCCTACGAGCAGTACTTC.

The chain recombines TRBV7-6 with TRBJ1-4; D is ambiguous. V lost 5 bases and J 7 bases, leaving 11 bases between the germline ends. This CDR3 is built from 13 residues. The germline gives CDR1 SGHVS, CDR2 FNYEAQ. The CDR3 DNA reads TGTGCCAGCAGCCCCCGGGTTGCTGAAAAACTGTTTTTT. Protein product: CASSPRVAEKLFF. Full variable domain (outside the CDR3, taken from reference TRBV7-6 and TRBJ1-4): GAGVSQSPRYKVTKRGQDVALRCDPISGHVSLYWYRQALGQGPEFLTYFNYEAQQDKSGLPNDRFSAERPEGSISTLTIQRTEQRDSAMYRCASSPRVAEKLFFGSGTQLSVL.

The rearrangement links TRBV5-6 to TRBJ2-1, with D maybe TRBD2 (5 bases). Trimming left V 3 bases short and J 3 bases short, with 13 bases between. Germline V gene sequence: CDR1 SGHDT, CDR2 YYEEEE. The CDR3 is 15 amino acids. CDR3: CASSSLTRDYNEQFF. CDR3 in DNA: TGTGCCAGCAGCTCCCTCACCCGGGACTACAATGAGCAGTTCTTC. The full variable domain, with the rest looked up from reference TRBV5-6 and TRBJ2-1, is DAGVTQSPTHLIKTRGQQVTLRCSPKSGHDTVSWYQQALGQGPQFIFQYYEEEERQRGNFPDRFSGHQFPNYSSELNVNALLLGDSALYLCASSSLTRDYNEQFFGPGTRLTVL.

The V and J genes are TRBV19 and TRBJ2-1; the D gene is possibly TRBD1 (6 bases). Trimming took off 0 bases at V and 0 bases at J, with 9 bases between the two ends. The CDR3 contains 16 residues. CDR1 is LNHDA and CDR2 is SQIVND in the germline V gene (reference sequence). The CDR3 loop reads CASSIEGTSSYNEQFF. The CDR3 bases are TGTGCCAGTAGTATAGAAGGGACAAGCTCCTACAATGAGCAGTTCTTC.

Of note for this clone: The sample holds other DNA sequences that translate to the same CDR3. The rearrangement joins TRBV2 to TRBJ2-2, with 7 bases matching TRBD1. V trimming: 6 bases; J trimming: 0 bases; junction bases outside the gene matches: 4. The CDR3 sequence is 15 residues long. CDR1 and CDR2 from the germline V gene are SNHLY and FYNNEI. CDR3 nucleotides: TGTGCCAGCAGGCGACAGGGCCCGAACACCGGGGAGCTGTTTTTT. This encodes CASRRQGPNTGELFF.

Only one count was recorded for this clone. This chain connects TRBV28 to TRBJ1-2, with D maybe TRBD1 (6 bases). CDR3 size: 11 residues. Germline V CDR1 and CDR2: MDHEN, SYDVKM. V was pared by 4 bases and J by 9 bases, with 9 bases between. The CDR3 loop is CASSWTESYTF. The DNA of the CDR3 is TGTGCCAGCAGTTGGACAGAAAGCTACACCTTC.

CDR3 residues: CASSVVEGRGTQYF. As DNA, the CDR3 is TGTGCCAGCAGCGTAGTCGAGGGCCGGGGGACCCAGTACTTC. The gene calls are TRBV9 and TRBJ2-5, with TRBD2 as a possible D gene (5 bases). V lost 0 bases to trimming and J lost 7 bases, with 13 bases between them. Looked up from germline, CDR1 is SGDLS and CDR2 is YYNGEE. This CDR3 region has 14 residues.

This clone has a single count. This chain connects TRBV29-1 to TRBJ1-2; a weak D match, TRBD1 (5 bases). The CDR3 has 12 amino acids. The V gene's germline CDR1 is SQVTM and CDR2 ANQGSEA. The V end lost 6 bases, the J end lost 2 bases, and 10 bases lay between the germline ends. This CDR3 reads CSVDGGNYGYTF. CDR3 bases: TGCAGCGTGGATGGGGGGAACTATGGCTACACCTTC.

J is TRBJ2-1 and V is TRBV11-3, with TRBD1 identical over 7 bases. The CDR3 has 12 amino acids. The germline gives CDR1 SGHNT, CDR2 YENEEA. V lost 5 bases to trimming and J lost 11 bases; unmatched junction nucleotides: 6. CDR3 residues: CASSPKTGQQFF. The CDR3 DNA follows: TGTGCCAGCAGCCCAAAGACAGGGCAGCAGTTCTTC. The full variable domain, completed using reference TRBV11-3 and TRBJ2-1, is EAGVVQSPRYKIIEKKQPVAFWCNPISGHNTLYWYLQNLGQGPELLIRYENEEAVDDSQLPKDRFSAERLKGVDSTLKIQPAELGDSAVYLCASSPKTGQQFFGPGTRLTVL.

The count of this clone is one. The rearrangement uses TRBV3-1 (or the pseudogene TRBV3-2) and TRBJ2-7; 9 positions match TRBD1. Unmatched junction bases numbered 3, after V lost 8 bases and J lost 1 base. The V gene's germline CDR1 is LGHDT and CDR2 YNNKEL (reference sequence). The CDR3 contains 13 residues. This CDR3 is CASSGTGSYEQYF. As DNA, the CDR3 is TGTGCCAGCTCCGGGACAGGGTCCTACGAGCAGTACTTC.

CDR3 in DNA: TGTGCCAGCAGCCTACAGGAATACACTGAAGCTTTCTTT. Translated: CASSLQEYTEAFF. This chain links TRBV7-6 with TRBJ1-1, with D tentatively TRBD1 (5 bases). The CDR3 length is 13 residues. Germline assignment: CDR1 SGHVS and CDR2 FNYEAQ. Deletions cut 5 bases from V and 3 bases from J, with 10 bases between.

V is TRBV11-2 and J is TRBJ2-5; 7 nucleotides line up with TRBD2. Unmatched junction bases numbered 8, after V lost 5 bases and J lost 5 bases. In germline, CDR1 is SGHAT, CDR2 FQNNGV. CDR3 length equals 14 residues. The CDR3 DNA follows: TGTGCCAGCAGCCCGTCTCGAGCGGGGGAGACCCAGTACTTC. This gives the protein CASSPSRAGETQYF.

The chain combines TRBV13 with TRBJ1-6; D not certain. Germline-derived CDR1 and CDR2 are PRHDT and FYEKMQ (reference sequence). The CDR3 runs 16 residues. V gave up 4 bases and J gave up 5 bases, with 15 bases separating them. The DNA of the CDR3 is TGTGCCAGCAGCTCACGGACTGGAGAACATAATTCACCCCTCCACTTT. Its translation: CASSSRTGEHNSPLHF.

This chain connects TRBV29-1 to TRBJ2-7; 10 bases line up with TRBD2. The V segment lost 7 bases and the J segment 6 bases; nucleotides outside the gene matches: 15. This CDR3 spans 15 amino acids. Germline loops: CDR1 SQVTM, CDR2 ANQGSEA. The CDR3 sequence is CSAQQTTSGAGEQYF. Written as DNA, the CDR3 is TGCAGCGCCCAACAAACAACTAGCGGGGCCGGCGAGCAGTACTTC.

The CDR3 DNA is TGTGCCAGCAGTTGGCGGGGGGGCCCAGATACGCAGTATTTT. It specifies CASSWRGGPDTQYF. The J gene is TRBJ2-3, the V gene TRBV6-5; the match to TRBD2 covers 9 bases. This CDR3 has 14 residues. Germline-derived CDR1 and CDR2 are MNHEY and SVGAGI. The junction had 3 bases not matched to a gene; V was cut back by 4 bases and J by 4 bases.

The chain employs TRBV2 and TRBJ1-1; 12 bases line up with TRBD1. The CDR3 loop spans 17 amino acids. Losses at the gene ends were 7 bases for V and 1 base for J; bases not matched to a gene: 10. Germline lookup yields CDR1 SNHLY and CDR2 FYNNEI. CDR3 loop: CASTRDRGRISNTEAFF. In DNA form, the CDR3 reads TGTGCCAGCACCCGGGACAGGGGGCGAATTTCGAACACTGAAGCTTTCTTT.